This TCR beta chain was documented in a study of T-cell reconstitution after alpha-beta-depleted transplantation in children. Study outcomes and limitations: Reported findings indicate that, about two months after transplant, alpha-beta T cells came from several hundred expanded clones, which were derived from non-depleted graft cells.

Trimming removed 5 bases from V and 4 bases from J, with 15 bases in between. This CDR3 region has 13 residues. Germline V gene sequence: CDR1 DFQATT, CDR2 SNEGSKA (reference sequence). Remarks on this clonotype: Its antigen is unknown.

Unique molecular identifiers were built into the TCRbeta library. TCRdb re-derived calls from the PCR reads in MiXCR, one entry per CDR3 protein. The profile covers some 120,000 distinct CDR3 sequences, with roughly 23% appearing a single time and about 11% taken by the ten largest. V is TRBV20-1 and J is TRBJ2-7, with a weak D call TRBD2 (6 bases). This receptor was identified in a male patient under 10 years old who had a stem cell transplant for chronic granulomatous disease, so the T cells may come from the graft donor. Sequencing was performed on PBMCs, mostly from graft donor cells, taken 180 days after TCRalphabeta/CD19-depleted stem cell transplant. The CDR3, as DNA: TGCAGTGCTGGGCGGGACCCAATTTACGAGCAGTACTTC. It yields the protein CSAGRDPIYEQYF.